Each of the 20 T cell receptor beta chains below was sequenced from the same sample in a study. TCRdb's copy holds only in-frame clones and misses some; the assay was immunoSEQ multiplex PCR. The sample includes approximately 70,000 clones, around 93% of them seen just once. Sequencing was done on a sample of PBMCs. These receptors were obtained from a man in his forties with rheumatoid arthritis.

V is TRBV11-2 and J is TRBJ1-2; 7 nucleotides match TRBD1. The CDR3 has 14 amino acids. Trimming cost V 0 bases and J 7 bases; bases outside gene matches: 5. Germline V gives CDR1 SGHAT, CDR2 FQNNGV. Written as DNA, the CDR3 is TGTGCCAGCAGCTTAGAGGGGTACAGGGGTGGCTACACCTTC. Translated, it gives CASSLEGYRGGYTF.

The chain joins TRBV6-5 to TRBJ1-5; no clear D gene. The V end lost 4 bases, the J end lost 7 bases, and 20 bases lay between the germline ends. CDR1 and CDR2 from the germline V gene are MNHEY and SVGAGI. CDR3 size: 16 residues. The CDR3 loop is CASSLHSGLEGQPQHF. CDR3 bases: TGTGCCAGCAGTTTACATTCAGGTCTGGAGGGACAGCCCCAGCATTTT.

This clone is a singleton in its sample. The chain employs TRBV6-1 and TRBJ1-2; D is ambiguous. Germline loops: CDR1 MNHNS, CDR2 SASEGT. This CDR3 has 15 amino acids. V lost 2 bases and J lost 2, with 12 bases in between. The CDR3 DNA is TGTGCCAGCAGTGAATCTTATAGGAAGAACTATGGCTACACCTTC. Amino acids: CASSESYRKNYGYTF.

V is TRBV5-1 and J is TRBJ2-1; D possibly corresponds to TRBD1 (6 bases). Germline CDR1 reads SGHRS; CDR2 reads YFSETQ. CDR3 length: 12 residues. Trimming pared 3 bases from V and 9 bases from J, leaving 10 bases between. CDR3 sequence reads: CASSWGQSEQFF. The CDR3, as DNA: TGCGCCAGCAGCTGGGGGCAGAGTGAGCAGTTCTTC.

The chain couples TRBV9 to TRBJ2-7, with D perhaps matching TRBD2 (6 bases). The CDR3 has 12 amino acids. Germline CDR1 and CDR2: SGDLS and YYNGEE. Trimming took off 2 bases at V and 6 bases at J, with 9 bases between the two ends. CDR3: CASSVRDSEQYF. Written as DNA, the CDR3 is TGTGCCAGCAGCGTTAGGGACTCCGAGCAGTACTTC.

The rearrangement links TRBV6-6 to TRBJ2-3; TRBD2 aligns across 11 bases. Looked up from germline, CDR1 is MNHNY and CDR2 is SVGAGI (reference sequence). CDR3 length equals 16 residues. V lost 2 bases, J lost 0 bases, and 1 base stayed unmatched. The CDR3 sequence: CASSYTSGSSTDTQYF. The CDR3 DNA follows: TGTGCCAGCAGTTACACTAGCGGGAGCAGCACAGATACGCAGTATTTT.

The rearrangement links TRBV6-5 to TRBJ1-5; D perhaps matches TRBD1 (6 bases). The germline V gene encodes CDR1 MNHEY and CDR2 SVGAGI. The germline V and J ends were trimmed by 7 bases and 3 bases, with 16 bases remaining between them. This CDR3 region has 15 residues. This chain's CDR3 is CASKRTQGDNQPQHF. CDR3 DNA: TGTGCCAGCAAGCGCACACAGGGAGACAATCAGCCCCAGCATTTT.

This chain uses TRBV18 with TRBJ2-7, with D perhaps TRBD2 (6 bases). Per the germline V gene, CDR1 is KGHSH and CDR2 is LQKENI. V was cut by 3 bases and J by 5 bases, with 14 bases left in between. This CDR3 contains 14 residues. CDR3 sequence (DNA): TGTGCCAGCTCACCCTCCGGGGGTATCCACGAGCAGTACTTC. Protein sequence: CASSPSGGIHEQYF.

The chain carries TRBV9 and TRBJ1-2; D not certain. Trimming stripped 2 bases from V and 2 bases from J, with 7 bases between. The germline CDR1 and CDR2 sequences are SGDLS and YYNGEE. The CDR3 extends over 13 amino acids. The CDR3 coding sequence is TGTGCCAGCAGCGTCGACATGAACTATGGCTACACCTTC. Its protein is CASSVDMNYGYTF.

The chain couples TRBV4-3 to TRBJ1-6; the D is unclear. The V gene lost 0 bases and the J gene lost 2 bases, with 11 bases spanning the gap. The CDR3 spans 17 residues. CDR1 and CDR2 (germline): LGHNA, YSLEER. CDR3 bases: TGCGCCAGCAGCCAAGAATATGGGCTTACCTATAATTCACCCCTCCACTTT. The encoded protein is CASSQEYGLTYNSPLHF.

V is TRBV28 and J is TRBJ2-1; 14 bases map to TRBD2. Germline CDR1 MDHEN, CDR2 SYDVKM. The V and J ends lost 3 bases and 2 bases, in that order; junction bases with no gene match: 9. The CDR3 is 19 residues long. The CDR3 protein is CASSFLTSGRARAYNEQFF. CDR3 coding DNA: TGTGCCAGCAGTTTCCTGACTAGCGGGAGGGCCAGGGCCTACAATGAGCAGTTCTTC. Full variable domain (remainder filled in from reference TRBV28 and TRBJ2-1): DVKVTQSSRYLVKRTGEKVFLECVQDMDHENMFWYRQDPGLGLRLIYFSYDVKMKEKGDIPEGYSVSREKKERFSLILESASTNQTSMYLCASSFLTSGRARAYNEQFFGPGTRLTVL.

This chain uses TRBV9 with TRBJ2-5, with TRBD2 matching over 11 bases. Looked up from germline, CDR1 is SGDLS and CDR2 is YYNGEE. The V gene end was trimmed by 2 bases and the J gene end by 5 bases; junction bases not matched to a gene: 8. The CDR3 extends over 16 amino acids. The CDR3 region is CASSVVAGGSPETQYF. In DNA, the CDR3 is TGTGCCAGCAGCGTGGTAGCGGGAGGGTCCCCCGAGACCCAGTACTTC.

This chain connects TRBV4-3 to TRBJ1-3; D is possibly TRBD1 (5 bases). The germline gives CDR1 LGHNA, CDR2 YSLEER. The CDR3 has 15 residues. The germline V and J ends were trimmed by 4 bases and 5 bases, with 15 bases remaining between them. CDR3 bases: TGCGCCAGCAGCCGCATTCCGACAGCAAGAAACACCATATATTTT. It codes for CASSRIPTARNTIYF.

This clone was seen once. The chain employs TRBV5-1 and TRBJ2-2; tentatively, D is TRBD1 (6 bases). CDR3 length: 16 residues. Germline values: CDR1 SGHRS, CDR2 YFSETQ. Between the trimmed V and J ends, which lost 4 bases and 0 bases, there was a span of 13 bases. This CDR3 reads CASSLSGTTNTGELFF. In nucleotides, the CDR3 is TGCGCCAGCAGCCTCTCCGGGACAACGAACACCGGGGAGCTGTTTTTT.

The rearrangement joins TRBV3-1 (or the pseudogene TRBV3-2) to TRBJ2-5; TRBD2 agrees at 16 bases. This CDR3 spans 19 amino acids. The V gene's germline CDR1 is LGHDT and CDR2 YNNKEL (reference sequence). With 4 bases clipped from V and 2 bases from J, the junction kept 10 bases outside the gene matches. Written as DNA, the CDR3 is TGTGCCAGCAGCCCGGACCCGGGACTAGCGGGGGGGGCTCAAGAGACCCAGTACTTC. It encodes CASSPDPGLAGGAQETQYF.

The chain recombines TRBV5-1 with TRBJ2-5, with TRBD2 matching over 7 bases. This CDR3 region has 15 residues. CDR1 is SGHRS, CDR2 YFSETQ, per germline. The V and J ends lost 1 base and 1 base, in that order; junction bases with no gene match: 4. The CDR3 region is CASSLLSSGQETQYF. CDR3 coding DNA: TGCGCCAGCAGCTTGTTGTCTAGCGGCCAAGAGACCCAGTACTTC.

The rearrangement joins TRBV5-1 to TRBJ2-1; maybe TRBD2 (5 bases). Per germline, CDR1 SGHRS and CDR2 YFSETQ. Between the trimmed V and J ends, which lost 7 bases and 4 bases, there was a span of 18 bases. CDR3 length: 15 residues. CDR3 amino acids: CASSLASSSYNEQFF. CDR3 bases: TGCGCCAGCTCATTGGCGTCTAGCAGTTACAATGAGCAGTTCTTC.

This chain joins TRBV19 and TRBJ2-7; 8 nucleotides align to TRBD1. The CDR3 contains 13 residues. The V and J ends lost 6 bases and 2 bases, in that order; junction bases with no gene match: 3. Germline loops: CDR1 LNHDA, CDR2 SQIVND (reference sequence). The CDR3 nucleotides read TGTGCCAGTAGGGGGACAGGAACCTACGAGCAGTACTTC. Amino acid sequence: CASRGTGTYEQYF.

This chain links TRBV7-9 with TRBJ2-7; a weak D match, TRBD1 (6 bases). Deletions cut 1 base from V and 6 bases from J, with 13 bases between. CDR3 length: 14 residues. In germline, CDR1 is SEHNR, CDR2 FQNEAQ (reference sequence). The CDR3 is CASSLETGTLEQYF. The CDR3 DNA sequence: TGTGCCAGCAGCTTAGAGACAGGAACTCTCGAGCAGTACTTC.

The J gene is TRBJ2-4, the V gene TRBV28, with D possibly matching TRBD2 (6 bases). The ends were cut back, 6 bases at V and 2 bases at J, with 17 bases in the middle. The CDR3 is 16 residues long. Germline V gene data show CDR1 as MDHEN and CDR2 as SYDVKM. CDR3 amino acids: CASSLAGSGTKNIQYF. The CDR3 nucleotides read TGTGCCAGCAGCCTTGCTGGTAGCGGCACCAAAAACATTCAGTACTTC.